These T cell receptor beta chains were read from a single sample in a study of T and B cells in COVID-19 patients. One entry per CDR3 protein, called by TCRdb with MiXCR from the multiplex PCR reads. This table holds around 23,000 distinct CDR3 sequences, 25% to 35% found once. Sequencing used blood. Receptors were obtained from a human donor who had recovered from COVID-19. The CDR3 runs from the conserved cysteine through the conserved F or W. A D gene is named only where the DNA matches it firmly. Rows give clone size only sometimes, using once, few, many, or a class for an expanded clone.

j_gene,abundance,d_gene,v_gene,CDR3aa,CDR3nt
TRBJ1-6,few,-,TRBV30,CAWLRQGSHSPLHF,TGTGCCTGGCTTCGCCAGGGGTCTCATTCACCCCTCCACTTT
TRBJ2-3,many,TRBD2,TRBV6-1,CASRREGTDTQYF,TGTGCCAGCAGACGGGAGGGCACAGATACGCAGTATTTT
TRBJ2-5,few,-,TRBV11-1,CASSSTGTQYF,TGTGCCAGCAGCTCTACTGGGACCCAGTACTTC
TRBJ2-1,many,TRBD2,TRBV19,CASSMGGRAAYNEQFF,TGTGCCAGTAGTATGGGCGGGAGGGCCGCCTACAATGAGCAGTTCTTC
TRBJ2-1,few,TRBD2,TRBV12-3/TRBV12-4,CASSIRSGGAWDEQFF,TGTGCCAGCAGTATAAGATCGGGGGGGGCCTGGGATGAGCAGTTCTTC
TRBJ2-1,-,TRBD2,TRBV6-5,CASSYNGGTSNEQFF,TGTGCCAGCAGTTACAATGGTGGGACTAGCAATGAGCAGTTCTTC
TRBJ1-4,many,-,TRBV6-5,CASSYSSGDEKLFF,TGTGCCAGCAGTTACTCGTCAGGGGATGAAAAACTGTTTTTT
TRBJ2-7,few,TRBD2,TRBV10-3,CAIRRTSGDGYEQYF,TGTGCCATCAGACGGACTAGCGGGGATGGATACGAGCAGTACTTC
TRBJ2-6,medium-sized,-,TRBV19,CASSLKASGANVLTF,TGTGCCAGTAGCCTCAAGGCGTCTGGGGCCAACGTCCTGACTTTC
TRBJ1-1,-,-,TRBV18,CASSPGEPGAAFF,TGTGCCAGCTCACCGGGGGAGCCTGGAGCAGCTTTCTTT
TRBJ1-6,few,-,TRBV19,CASSAGSPLHF,TGTGCCAGTAGCGCGGGTTCACCCCTCCACTTT
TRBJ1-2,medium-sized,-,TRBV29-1,CSIGDLYGYTF,TGCAGCATAGGGGATCTCTATGGCTACACCTTC
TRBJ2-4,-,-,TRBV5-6,CASSLSGYNIQYF,TGTGCCAGCAGCTTGAGCGGCTACAACATTCAGTACTTC
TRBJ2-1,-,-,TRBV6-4,CASSDSGTPRGEQFF,TGTGCCAGCAGTGACTCCGGGACCCCCAGAGGTGAGCAGTTCTTC
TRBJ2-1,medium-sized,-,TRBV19,CASSLGREGEQFF,TGTGCCAGTAGTCTTGGGCGGGAAGGTGAGCAGTTCTTC
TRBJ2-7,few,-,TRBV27,CASSFTGNYEQYF,TGTGCCAGCAGTTTTACAGGGAACTACGAGCAGTACTTC
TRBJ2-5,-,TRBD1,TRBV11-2,CASSLTQGARETQYF,TGTGCCAGCAGCCTGACCCAGGGGGCAAGGGAGACCCAGTACTTC
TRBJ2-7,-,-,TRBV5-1,CASSPGPRYEQYF,TGCGCCAGCAGCCCGGGACCCCGATACGAGCAGTACTTC
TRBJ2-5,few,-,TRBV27,CASRWGAQETQYF,TGTGCCAGCAGATGGGGGGCACAAGAGACCCAGTACTTC
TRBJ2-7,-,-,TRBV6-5,CASSPARGDYEQYF,TGTGCCAGCAGCCCAGCGAGGGGGGACTACGAGCAGTACTTC
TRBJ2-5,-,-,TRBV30,CAWSEGRGETQYF,TGTGCCTGGAGTGAAGGGAGGGGGGAGACCCAGTACTTC
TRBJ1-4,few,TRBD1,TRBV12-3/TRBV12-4,CASSWTGANEKLFF,TGTGCCAGCAGTTGGACAGGGGCTAATGAAAAACTGTTTTTT
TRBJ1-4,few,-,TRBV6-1,CASSERPGTNEKLFF,TGTGCCAGCAGTGAAAGACCAGGAACTAATGAAAAACTGTTTTTT
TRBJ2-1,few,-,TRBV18,CASSWGESSYNEQFF,TGTGCCAGCTCATGGGGGGAATCGTCCTACAATGAGCAGTTCTTC
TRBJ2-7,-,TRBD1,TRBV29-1,CSAHGQGAYEQYF,TGCAGCGCCCATGGACAGGGAGCCTACGAGCAGTACTTC
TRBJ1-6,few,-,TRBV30,CAWSRGEANSPLHF,TGTGCCTGGAGCCGGGGGGAGGCCAATTCACCCCTCCACTTT
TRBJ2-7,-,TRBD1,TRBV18,CASSPRTGAYEQYF,TGTGCCAGCTCACCCCGGACAGGGGCCTACGAGCAGTACTTC
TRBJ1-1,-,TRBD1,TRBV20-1,CSARTGGWDTEAFF,TGCAGTGCCAGGACAGGGGGCTGGGACACTGAAGCTTTCTTT
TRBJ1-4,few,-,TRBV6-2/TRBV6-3,CASSSPHREATNEKLFF,TGTGCCAGCAGTTCCCCTCACAGGGAGGCAACTAATGAAAAACTGTTTTTT
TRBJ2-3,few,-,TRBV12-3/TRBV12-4,CASSLLGADTQYF,TGTGCCAGCAGTTTACTGGGGGCAGATACGCAGTATTTT
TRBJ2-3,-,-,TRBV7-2,CASSFHTDTQYF,TGTGCCAGCAGCTTTCACACAGATACGCAGTATTTT
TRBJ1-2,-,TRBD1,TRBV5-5,CASSAGQGSYGYTF,TGTGCCAGCAGCGCCGGACAGGGTAGCTATGGCTACACCTTC
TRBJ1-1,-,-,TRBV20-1,CSASTTANTEAFF,TGCAGTGCTTCGACGACAGCGAACACTGAAGCTTTCTTT
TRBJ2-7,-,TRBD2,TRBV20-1,CSAPSFLAGAPYEQYF,TGCAGTGCTCCCTCTTTTCTAGCGGGAGCACCCTACGAGCAGTACTTC
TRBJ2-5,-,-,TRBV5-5,CARSSWTRIRRVYGETQYF,TGTGCCAGAAGCTCCTGGACGAGGATACGCAGGGTTTACGGGGAGACCCAGTACTTC
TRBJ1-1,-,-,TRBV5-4,CASSLDSGTEAFF,TGTGCCAGCAGCTTGGATTCGGGCACTGAAGCTTTCTTT
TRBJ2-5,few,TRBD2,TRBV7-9,CASSREVRETQYF,TGTGCCAGCAGCCGGGAGGTCCGAGAGACCCAGTACTTC
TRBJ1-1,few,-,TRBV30,CAWRGSLMNTEAFF,TGTGCCTGGAGGGGCAGCCTCATGAACACTGAAGCTTTCTTT
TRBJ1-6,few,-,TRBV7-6,CASSPLPVNSPLHF,TGTGCCAGCAGCCCCTTGCCAGTTAATTCACCCCTCCACTTT
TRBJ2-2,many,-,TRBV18,CASSPLGRGNTGELFF,TGTGCCAGCTCACCACTGGGCAGGGGAAACACCGGGGAGCTGTTTTTT
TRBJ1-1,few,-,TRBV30,CAWSVRNTEAFF,TGTGCCTGGAGTGTACGAAACACTGAAGCTTTCTTT
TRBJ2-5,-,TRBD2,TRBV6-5,CASSYGTSGIKTQYF,TGTGCCAGCAGTTACGGTACTAGCGGGATTAAGACCCAGTACTTC
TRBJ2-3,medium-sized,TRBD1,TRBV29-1,CSAPDRGDTDTQYF,TGCAGCGCGCCGGACAGGGGGGACACAGATACGCAGTATTTT
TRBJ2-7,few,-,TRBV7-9,CASSTNSGYEQYF,TGTGCCAGCAGCACCAATAGCGGCTACGAGCAGTACTTC
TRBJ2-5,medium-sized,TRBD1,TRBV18,CASSPTGGAETQYF,TGTGCCAGCTCACCGACAGGGGGCGCAGAGACCCAGTACTTC
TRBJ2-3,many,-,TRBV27,CASSFRITDTQYF,TGTGCCAGCAGTTTTCGAATCACAGATACGCAGTATTTT
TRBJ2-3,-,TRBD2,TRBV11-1,CASSNGGAGADTQYF,TGTGCCAGCAGCAACGGGGGGGCTGGGGCAGATACGCAGTATTTT
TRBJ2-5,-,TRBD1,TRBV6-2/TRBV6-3,CASSSDRISQETQYF,TGTGCCAGCAGCTCGGACAGGATAAGTCAAGAGACCCAGTACTTC
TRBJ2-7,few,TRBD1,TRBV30,CAWNRGVKDEQYF,TGTGCCTGGAACAGGGGCGTGAAGGACGAGCAGTACTTC
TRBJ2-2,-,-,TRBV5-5,CASSLAGANTGELFF,TGCGCCAGCAGCTTGGCGGGGGCAAACACCGGGGAGCTGTTTTTT
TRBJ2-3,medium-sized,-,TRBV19,CASAARVADSTDTQYF,TGTGCCAGCGCAGCCCGGGTAGCGGACAGCACAGATACGCAGTATTTT
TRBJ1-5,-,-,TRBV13,CASSSGSYPGNQPQHF,TGTGCCAGCAGTTCTGGTTCGTACCCGGGGAATCAGCCCCAGCATTTT
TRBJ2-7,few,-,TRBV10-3,CAISEFGLEQYF,TGTGCCATCAGTGAGTTTGGGCTCGAGCAGTACTTC